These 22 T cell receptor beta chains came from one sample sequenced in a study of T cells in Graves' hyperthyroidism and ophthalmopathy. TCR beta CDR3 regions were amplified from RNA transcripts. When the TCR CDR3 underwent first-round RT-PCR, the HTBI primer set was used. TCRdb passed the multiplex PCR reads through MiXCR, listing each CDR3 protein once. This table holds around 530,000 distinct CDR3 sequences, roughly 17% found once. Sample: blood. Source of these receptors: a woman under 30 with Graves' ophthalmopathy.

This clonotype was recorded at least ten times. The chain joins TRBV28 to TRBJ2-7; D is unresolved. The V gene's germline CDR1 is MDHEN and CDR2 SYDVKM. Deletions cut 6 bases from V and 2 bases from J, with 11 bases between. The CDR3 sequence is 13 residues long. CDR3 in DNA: TGTGCCAGCAGCTACCCCGAGCCCTACGAGCAGTACTTC. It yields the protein CASSYPEPYEQYF.

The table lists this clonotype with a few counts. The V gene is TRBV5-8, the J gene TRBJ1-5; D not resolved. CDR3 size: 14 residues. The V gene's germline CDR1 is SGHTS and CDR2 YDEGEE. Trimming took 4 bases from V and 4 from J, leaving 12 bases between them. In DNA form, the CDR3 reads TGTGCCAGCAGCCTCGGGGTGCCAAATCAGCCCCAGCATTTT. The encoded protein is CASSLGVPNQPQHF.

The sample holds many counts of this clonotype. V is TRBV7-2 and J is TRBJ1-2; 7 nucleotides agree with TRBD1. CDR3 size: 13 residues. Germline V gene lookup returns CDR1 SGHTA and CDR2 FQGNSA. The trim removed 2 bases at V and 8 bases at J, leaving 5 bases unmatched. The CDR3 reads CASSLTYRGGYTF. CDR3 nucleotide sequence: TGTGCCAGCAGCTTAACCTACAGGGGAGGCTACACCTTC. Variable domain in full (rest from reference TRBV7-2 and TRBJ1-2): GAGVSQSPSNKVTEKGKDVELRCDPISGHTALYWYRQSLGQGLEFLIYFQGNSAPDKSGLPSDRFSAERTGGSVSTLTIQRTQQEDSAVYLCASSLTYRGGYTFGSGTRLTVV.

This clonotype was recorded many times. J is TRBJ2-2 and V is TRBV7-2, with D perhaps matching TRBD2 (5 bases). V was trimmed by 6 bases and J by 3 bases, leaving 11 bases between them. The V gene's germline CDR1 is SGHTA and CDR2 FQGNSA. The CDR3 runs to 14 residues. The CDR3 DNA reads TGTGCCAGCAGGTCAGACTATGACACCGGGGAGCTGTTTTTT. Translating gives CASRSDYDTGELFF.

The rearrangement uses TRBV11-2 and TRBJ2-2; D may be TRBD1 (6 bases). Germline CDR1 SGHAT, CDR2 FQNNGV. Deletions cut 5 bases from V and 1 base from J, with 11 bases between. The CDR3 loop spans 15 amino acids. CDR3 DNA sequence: TGTGCCAGCAGCACCGGGACACTGAACACCGGGGAGCTGTTTTTT. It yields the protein CASSTGTLNTGELFF.

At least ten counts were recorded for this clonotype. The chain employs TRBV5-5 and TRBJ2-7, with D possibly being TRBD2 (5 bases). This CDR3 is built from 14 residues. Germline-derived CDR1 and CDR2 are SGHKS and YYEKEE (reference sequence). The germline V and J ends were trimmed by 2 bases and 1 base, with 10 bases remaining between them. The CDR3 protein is CASSFSPGSYEQYF. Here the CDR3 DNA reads TGTGCCAGCAGCTTCTCCCCGGGGTCCTACGAGCAGTACTTC.

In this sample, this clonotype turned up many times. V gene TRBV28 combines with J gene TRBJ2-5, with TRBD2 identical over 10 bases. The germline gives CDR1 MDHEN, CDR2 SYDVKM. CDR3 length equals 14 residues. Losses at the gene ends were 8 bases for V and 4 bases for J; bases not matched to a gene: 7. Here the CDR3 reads CASSQPSGRETQYF. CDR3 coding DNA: TGTGCCAGCTCCCAGCCTAGCGGGAGAGAGACCCAGTACTTC.

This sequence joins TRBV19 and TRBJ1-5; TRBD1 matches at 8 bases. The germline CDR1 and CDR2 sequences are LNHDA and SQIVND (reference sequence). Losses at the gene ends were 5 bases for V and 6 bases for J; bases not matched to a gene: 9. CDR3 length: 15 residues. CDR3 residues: CASSARTGQGQPQHF. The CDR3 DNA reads TGTGCCAGTAGTGCACGGACAGGGCAGGGTCAGCCCCAGCATTTT.

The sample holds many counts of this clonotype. In DNA form, the CDR3 reads TGTGCCACAGACGGGGCGGGAGGGTACAATGAGCAGTTCTTC. It translates to CATDGAGGYNEQFF. This rearrangement joins TRBV4-2 to TRBJ2-1, with TRBD2 identical over 9 bases. Germline V gene lookup returns CDR1 LGHNA and CDR2 YNFKEQ. The CDR3 has 14 residues. The V gene end was trimmed by 10 bases and the J gene end by 4 bases; junction bases not matched to a gene: 8.

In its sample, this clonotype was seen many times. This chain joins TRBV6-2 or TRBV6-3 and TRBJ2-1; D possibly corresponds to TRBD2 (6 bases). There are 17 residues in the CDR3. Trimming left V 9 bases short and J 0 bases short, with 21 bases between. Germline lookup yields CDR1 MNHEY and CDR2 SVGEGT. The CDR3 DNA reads TGTGCCAGTTCGTATAAGCTCCGCGGGGCCTCCTACAATGAGCAGTTCTTC. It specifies CASSYKLRGASYNEQFF.

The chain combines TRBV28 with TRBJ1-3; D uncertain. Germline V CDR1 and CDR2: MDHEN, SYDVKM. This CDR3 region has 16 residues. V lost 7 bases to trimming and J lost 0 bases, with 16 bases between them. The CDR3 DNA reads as TGTGCCAGCACCCCGGCGGGAATAGGCTCTGGAAACACCATATATTTT. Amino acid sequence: CASTPAGIGSGNTIYF. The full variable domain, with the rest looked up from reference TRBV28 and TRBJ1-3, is DVKVTQSSRYLVKRTGEKVFLECVQDMDHENMFWYRQDPGLGLRLIYFSYDVKMKEKGDIPEGYSVSREKKERFSLILESASTNQTSMYLCASTPAGIGSGNTIYFGEGSWLTVV.

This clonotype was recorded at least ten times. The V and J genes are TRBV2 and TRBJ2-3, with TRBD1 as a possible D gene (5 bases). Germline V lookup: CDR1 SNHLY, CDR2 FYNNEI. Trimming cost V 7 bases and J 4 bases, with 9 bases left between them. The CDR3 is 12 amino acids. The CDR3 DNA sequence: TGTGCCAGCATGGGGCTCGCAGATACGCAGTATTTT. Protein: CASMGLADTQYF.

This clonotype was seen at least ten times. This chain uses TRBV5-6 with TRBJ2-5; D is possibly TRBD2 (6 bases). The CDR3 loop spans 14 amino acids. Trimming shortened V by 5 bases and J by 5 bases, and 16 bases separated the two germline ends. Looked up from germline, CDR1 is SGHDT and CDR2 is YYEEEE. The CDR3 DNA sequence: TGTGCCAGCAGTGAAGCGGGCCGTTGGGAGACCCAGTACTTC. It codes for CASSEAGRWETQYF.

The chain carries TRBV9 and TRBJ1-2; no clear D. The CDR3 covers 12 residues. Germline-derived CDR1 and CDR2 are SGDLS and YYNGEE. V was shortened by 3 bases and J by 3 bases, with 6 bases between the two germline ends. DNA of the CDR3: TGTGCCAGCAGCGACCCGGACTATGGCTACACCTTC. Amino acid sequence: CASSDPDYGYTF.

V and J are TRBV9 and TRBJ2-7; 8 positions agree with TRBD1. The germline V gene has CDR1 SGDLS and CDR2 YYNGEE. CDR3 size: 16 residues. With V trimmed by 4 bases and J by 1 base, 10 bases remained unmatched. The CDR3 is CASSPRTGLGSYEQYF. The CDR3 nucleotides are TGTGCCAGCAGCCCACGGACAGGGCTGGGGTCCTACGAGCAGTACTTC.

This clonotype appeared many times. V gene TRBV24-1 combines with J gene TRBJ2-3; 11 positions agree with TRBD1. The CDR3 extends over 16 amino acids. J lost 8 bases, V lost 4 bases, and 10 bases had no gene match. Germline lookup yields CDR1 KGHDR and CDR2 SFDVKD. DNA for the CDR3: TGTGCCACCAGTGACCGGACAGGGGGCCTTGCGGGTACGCAGTATTTT. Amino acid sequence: CATSDRTGGLAGTQYF.

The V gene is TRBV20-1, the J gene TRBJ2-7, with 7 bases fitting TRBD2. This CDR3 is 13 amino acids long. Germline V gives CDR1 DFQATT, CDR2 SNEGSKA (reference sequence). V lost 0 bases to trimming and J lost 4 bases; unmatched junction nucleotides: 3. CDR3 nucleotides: TGCAGTGCTAGAGATCTACTAGCGTACGAGCAGTACTTC. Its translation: CSARDLLAYEQYF.

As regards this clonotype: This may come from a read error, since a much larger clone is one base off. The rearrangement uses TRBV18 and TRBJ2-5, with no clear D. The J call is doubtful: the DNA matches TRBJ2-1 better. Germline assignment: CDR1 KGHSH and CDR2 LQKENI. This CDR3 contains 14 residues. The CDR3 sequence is CASSPLGIGETQFF. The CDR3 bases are TGTGCCAGCTCACCACTGGGAATAGGCGAGACCCAGTTCTTC.

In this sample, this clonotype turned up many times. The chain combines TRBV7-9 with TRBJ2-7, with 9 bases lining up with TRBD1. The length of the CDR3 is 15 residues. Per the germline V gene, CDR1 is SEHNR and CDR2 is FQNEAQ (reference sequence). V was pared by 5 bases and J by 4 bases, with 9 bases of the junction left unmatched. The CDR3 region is CASSPRTGGGYEQYF. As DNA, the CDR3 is TGTGCCAGCAGCCCCCGAACAGGGGGCGGTTACGAGCAGTACTTC. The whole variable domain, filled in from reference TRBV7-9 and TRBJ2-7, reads DTGVSQNPRHKITKRGQNVTFRCDPISEHNRLYWYRQTLGQGPEFLTYFQNEAQLEKSRLLSDRFSAERPKGSFSTLEIQRTEQGDSAMYLCASSPRTGGGYEQYFGPGTRLTVT.

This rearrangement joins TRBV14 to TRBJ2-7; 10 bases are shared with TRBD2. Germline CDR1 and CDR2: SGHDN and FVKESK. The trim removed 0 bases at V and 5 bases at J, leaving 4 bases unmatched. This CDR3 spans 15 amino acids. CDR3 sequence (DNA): TGTGCCAGCAGCCAAGATCCTAGCGGGAGTCACGAGCAGTACTTC. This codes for CASSQDPSGSHEQYF.

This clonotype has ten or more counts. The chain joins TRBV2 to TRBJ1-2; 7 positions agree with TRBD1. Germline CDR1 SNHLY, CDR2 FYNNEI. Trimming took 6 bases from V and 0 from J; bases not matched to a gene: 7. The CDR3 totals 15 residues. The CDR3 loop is CASSRTGPTNYGYTF. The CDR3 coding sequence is TGTGCCAGCAGCAGGACAGGTCCCACTAACTATGGCTACACCTTC. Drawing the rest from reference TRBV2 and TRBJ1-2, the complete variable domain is EPEVTQTPSHQVTQMGQEVILRCVPISNHLYFYWYRQILGQKVEFLVSFYNNEISEKSEIFDDQFSVERPDGSNFTLKIRSTKLEDSAMYFCASSRTGPTNYGYTFGSGTRLTVV.

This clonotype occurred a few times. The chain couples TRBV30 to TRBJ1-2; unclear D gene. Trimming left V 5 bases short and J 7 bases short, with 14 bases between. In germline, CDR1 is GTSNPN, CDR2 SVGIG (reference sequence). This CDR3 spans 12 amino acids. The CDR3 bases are TGTGCCTGGTTCCTTAGGGAAGCTGGCTACACCTTC. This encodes CAWFLREAGYTF.